Listed here are 2 T cell receptor beta chains from one sample, sequenced in a study of blood T cells in healthy people across ages. For the second PCR, which ran for roughly 6 to 12 cycles, a sample-barcoded 5' primer and a J-beta primer mix were used. TCRdb reprocessed the 5' RACE reads via MiXCR and lists one record per CDR3 protein. Among about a million distinct CDR3 sequences listed, roughly 47% were seen once. Sequences were obtained from blood. Receptors were obtained from a woman aged 60-70 years in good health.

The chain uses TRBV7-8 and TRBJ2-2; TRBD2 matches 13 bases. The CDR3 totals 15 residues. Germline V lookup: CDR1 SGHVS, CDR2 FQNEAQ. The ends lost 9 bases at V and 7 bases at J; junction bases unmatched: 8. CDR3: CASRGTSGAGGELFF. In DNA, the CDR3 is TGTGCCAGTAGGGGGACTAGCGGGGCTGGCGGGGAGCTGTTTTTT.

The chain combines TRBV27 with TRBJ2-5; TRBD2 aligns across 7 bases. The last part of the DNA fits TRBJ2-7 better; the J call may be wrong. CDR1 and CDR2 (germline): MNHEY, SMNVEV (reference sequence). The CDR3 totals 18 residues. The CDR3 sequence is CASSLRIWASGTSYEQYF. DNA for the CDR3: TGTGCCAGCAGTTTAAGAATCTGGGCTAGCGGTACCTCCTACGAGCAGTACTTC.